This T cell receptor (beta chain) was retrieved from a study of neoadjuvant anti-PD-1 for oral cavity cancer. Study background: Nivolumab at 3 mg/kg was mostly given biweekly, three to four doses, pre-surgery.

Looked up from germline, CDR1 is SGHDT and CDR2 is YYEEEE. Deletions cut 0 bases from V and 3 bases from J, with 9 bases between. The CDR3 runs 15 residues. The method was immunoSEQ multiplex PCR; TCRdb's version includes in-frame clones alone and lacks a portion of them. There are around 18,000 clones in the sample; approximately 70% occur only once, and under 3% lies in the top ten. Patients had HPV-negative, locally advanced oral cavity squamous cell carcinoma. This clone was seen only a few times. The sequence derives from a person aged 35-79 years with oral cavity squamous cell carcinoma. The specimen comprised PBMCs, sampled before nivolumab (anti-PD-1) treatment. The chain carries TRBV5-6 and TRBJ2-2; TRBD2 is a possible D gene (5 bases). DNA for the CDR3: TGTGCCAGCAGCTTGGGAATGAGGGACACCGGGGAGCTGTTTTTT. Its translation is CASSLGMRDTGELFF.